This TCR beta chain was profiled in a study of T cells after yellow fever vaccination. Whole-study results and caveats: Post-booster repertoires again held most primary-vaccination clones (roughly 96% CD4, over 80% CD8). A minor fraction of clonotypes spanned both CD4 and CD8 compartments.

The CDR3 is made up of 17 amino acids. V was cut by 4 bases and J by 0 bases, with 17 bases left in between. The germline V gene encodes CDR1 SGHAT and CDR2 FQNNGV. Template switching with 5'RACE generated the TCR cDNA and added a universal primer site and UMIs. TCRdb reprocessed the 5' RACE reads with MiXCR, giving one entry per CDR3 protein. The data hold 90,000 to 130,000 distinct CDR3 sequences, with roughly 8.9% observed a single time. A remark on this clonotype: Its antigen is unidentified.

The chain carries TRBV11-2 and TRBJ2-3; no clear D. The TCR comes from a man aged 25-45 years who received the YFV17D yellow fever vaccine. The sequencing used CD8+ T cells sorted from PBMCs, collected 45 days after the yellow fever booster vaccination. The DNA of the CDR3 is TGTGCCAGCAGCTCCGCCAGTAAGGGCCGCAGCACAGATACGCAGTATTTT. This translates into CASSSASKGRSTDTQYF. Looking up the rest from reference TRBV11-2 and TRBJ2-3 gives the full variable domain: EAGVAQSPRYKIIEKRQSVAFWCNPISGHATLYWYQQILGQGPKLLIQFQNNGVVDDSQLPKDRFSAERLKGVDSTLKIQPAKLEDSAVYLCASSSASKGRSTDTQYFGPGTRLTVL.